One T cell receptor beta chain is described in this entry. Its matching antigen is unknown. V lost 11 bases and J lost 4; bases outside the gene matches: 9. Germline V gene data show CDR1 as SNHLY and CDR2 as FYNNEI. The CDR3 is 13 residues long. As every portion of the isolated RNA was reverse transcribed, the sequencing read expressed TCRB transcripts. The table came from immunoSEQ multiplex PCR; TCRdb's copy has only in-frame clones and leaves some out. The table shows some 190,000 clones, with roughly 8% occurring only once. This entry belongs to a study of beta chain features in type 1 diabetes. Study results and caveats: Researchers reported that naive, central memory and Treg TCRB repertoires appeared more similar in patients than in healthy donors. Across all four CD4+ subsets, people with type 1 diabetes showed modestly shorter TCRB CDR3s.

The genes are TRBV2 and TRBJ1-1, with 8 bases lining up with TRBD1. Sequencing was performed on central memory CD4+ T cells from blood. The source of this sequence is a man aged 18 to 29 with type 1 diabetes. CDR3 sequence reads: CAGASDRGTEAFF. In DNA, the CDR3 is TGTGCCGGGGCGTCAGACAGGGGCACTGAAGCTTTCTTT.